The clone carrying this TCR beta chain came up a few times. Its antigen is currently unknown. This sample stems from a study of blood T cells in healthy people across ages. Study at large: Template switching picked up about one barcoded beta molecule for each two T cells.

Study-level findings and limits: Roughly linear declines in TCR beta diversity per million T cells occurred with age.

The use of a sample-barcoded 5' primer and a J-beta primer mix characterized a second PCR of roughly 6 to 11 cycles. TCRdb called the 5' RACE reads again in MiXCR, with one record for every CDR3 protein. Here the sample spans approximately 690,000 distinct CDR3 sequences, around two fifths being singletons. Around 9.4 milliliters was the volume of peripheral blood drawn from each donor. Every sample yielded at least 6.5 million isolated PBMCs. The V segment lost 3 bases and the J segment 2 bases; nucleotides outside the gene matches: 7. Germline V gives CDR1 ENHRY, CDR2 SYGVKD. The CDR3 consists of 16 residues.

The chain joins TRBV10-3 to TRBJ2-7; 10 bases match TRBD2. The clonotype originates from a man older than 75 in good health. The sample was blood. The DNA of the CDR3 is TGTGCCATCAGTGACCAGACTAGCGGGCACCCCTACGAGCAGTACTTC. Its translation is CAISDQTSGHPYEQYF.